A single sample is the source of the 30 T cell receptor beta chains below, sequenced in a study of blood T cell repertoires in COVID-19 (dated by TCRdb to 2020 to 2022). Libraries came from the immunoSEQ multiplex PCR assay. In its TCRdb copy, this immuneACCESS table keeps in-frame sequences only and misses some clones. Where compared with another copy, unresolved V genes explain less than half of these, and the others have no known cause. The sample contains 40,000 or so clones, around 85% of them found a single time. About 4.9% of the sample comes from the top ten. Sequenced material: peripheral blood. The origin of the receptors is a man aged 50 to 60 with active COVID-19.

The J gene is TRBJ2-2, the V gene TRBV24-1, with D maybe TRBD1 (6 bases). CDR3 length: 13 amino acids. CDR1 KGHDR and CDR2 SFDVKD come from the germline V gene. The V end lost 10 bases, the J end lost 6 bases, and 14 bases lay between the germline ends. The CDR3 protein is CATKQGGAGELFF. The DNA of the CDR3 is TGTGCCACTAAGCAAGGGGGAGCCGGGGAGCTGTTTTTT.

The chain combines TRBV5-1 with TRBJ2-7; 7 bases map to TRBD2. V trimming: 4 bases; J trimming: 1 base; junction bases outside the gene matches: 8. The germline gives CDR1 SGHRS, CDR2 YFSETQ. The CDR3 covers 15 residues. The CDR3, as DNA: TGCGCCAGCAGCCCAGCGGGGAAAGGGTCCTACGAGCAGTACTTC. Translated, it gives CASSPAGKGSYEQYF.

This CDR3 reads CASSGPTSACNQPQHF. The CDR3 region has the DNA TGTGCCAGCAGCGGGCCGACGTCGGCTTGCAATCAGCCCCAGCATTTT. This rearrangement joins TRBV21-1 to TRBJ1-5; the table's D call TRBD1 went unverified against the DNA. TRBV21-1 counts as a pseudogene. The CDR3 has 16 amino acids.

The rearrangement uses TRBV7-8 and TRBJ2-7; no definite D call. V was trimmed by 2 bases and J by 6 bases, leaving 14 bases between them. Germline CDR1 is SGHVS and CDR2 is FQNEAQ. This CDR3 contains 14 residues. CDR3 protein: CASSLNEFGREQYF. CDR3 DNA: TGTGCCAGCAGCTTAAATGAGTTTGGGCGCGAGCAGTACTTC.

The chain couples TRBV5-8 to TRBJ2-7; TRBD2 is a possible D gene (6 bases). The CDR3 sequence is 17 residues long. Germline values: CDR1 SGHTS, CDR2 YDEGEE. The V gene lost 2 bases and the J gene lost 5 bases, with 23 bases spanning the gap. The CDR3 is CASSFSVWRGRIHEQYF. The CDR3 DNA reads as TGTGCCAGCAGCTTTAGTGTATGGCGGGGTCGGATCCACGAGCAGTACTTC.

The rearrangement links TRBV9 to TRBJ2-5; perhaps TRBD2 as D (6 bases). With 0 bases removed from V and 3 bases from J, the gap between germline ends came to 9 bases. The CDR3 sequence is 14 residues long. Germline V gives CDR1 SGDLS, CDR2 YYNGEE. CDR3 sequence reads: CASSVATGEETQYF. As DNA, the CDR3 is TGTGCCAGCAGCGTAGCTACGGGGGAAGAGACCCAGTACTTC.

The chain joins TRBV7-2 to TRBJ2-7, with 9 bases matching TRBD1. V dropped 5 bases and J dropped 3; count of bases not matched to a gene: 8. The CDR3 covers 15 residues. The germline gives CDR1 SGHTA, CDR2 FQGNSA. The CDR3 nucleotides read TGTGCCAGCAGCCCCTGGGACAGGGTTATCTACGAGCAGTACTTC. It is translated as CASSPWDRVIYEQYF.

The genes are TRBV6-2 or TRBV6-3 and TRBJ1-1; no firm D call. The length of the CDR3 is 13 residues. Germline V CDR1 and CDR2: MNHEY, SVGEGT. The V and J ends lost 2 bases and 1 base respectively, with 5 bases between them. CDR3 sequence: CASSYNRNTEAFF. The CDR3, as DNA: TGTGCCAGCAGTTACAACAGGAACACTGAAGCTTTCTTT.

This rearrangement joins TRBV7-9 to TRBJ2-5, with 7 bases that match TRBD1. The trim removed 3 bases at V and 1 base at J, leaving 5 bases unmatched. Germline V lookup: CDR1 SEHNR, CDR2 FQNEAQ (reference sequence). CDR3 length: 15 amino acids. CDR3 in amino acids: CASSFGRDSQETQYF. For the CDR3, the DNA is TGTGCCAGCAGCTTTGGCCGGGACAGCCAAGAGACCCAGTACTTC.

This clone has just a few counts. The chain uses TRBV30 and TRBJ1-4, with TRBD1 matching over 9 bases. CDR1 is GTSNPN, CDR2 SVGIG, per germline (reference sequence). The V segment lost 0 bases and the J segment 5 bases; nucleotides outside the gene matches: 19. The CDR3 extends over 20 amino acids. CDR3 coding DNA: TGTGCCTGGAGTGTCAAATGGACATCTGACAGGGGGTTGGCGAATGAAAAACTGTTTTTT. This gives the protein CAWSVKWTSDRGLANEKLFF. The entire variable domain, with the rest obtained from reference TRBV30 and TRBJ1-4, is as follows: SQTIHQWPATLVQPVGSPLSLECTVEGTSNPNLYWYRQAAGRGLQLLFYSVGIGQISSEVPQNLSASRPQDRQFILSSKKLLLSDSGFYLCAWSVKWTSDRGLANEKLFFGSGTQLSVL.

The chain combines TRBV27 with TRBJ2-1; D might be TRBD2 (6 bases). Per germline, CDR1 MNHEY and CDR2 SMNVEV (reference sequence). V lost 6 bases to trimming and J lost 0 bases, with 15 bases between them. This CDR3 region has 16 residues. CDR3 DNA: TGTGCCAGCAGCCTCGGGGGTTCGGGCTCCTACAATGAGCAGTTCTTC. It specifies CASSLGGSGSYNEQFF.

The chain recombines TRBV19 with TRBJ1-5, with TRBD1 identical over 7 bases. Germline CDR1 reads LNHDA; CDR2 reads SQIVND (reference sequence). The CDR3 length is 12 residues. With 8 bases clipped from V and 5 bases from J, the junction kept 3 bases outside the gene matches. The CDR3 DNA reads TGTGCCAGTCAGACAGGGCATCAGCCCCAGCATTTT. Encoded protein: CASQTGHQPQHF.

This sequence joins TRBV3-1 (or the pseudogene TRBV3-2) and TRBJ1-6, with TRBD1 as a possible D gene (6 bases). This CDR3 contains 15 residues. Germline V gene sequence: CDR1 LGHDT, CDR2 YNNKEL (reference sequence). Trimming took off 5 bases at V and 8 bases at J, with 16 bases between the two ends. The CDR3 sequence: CASSLHRDIDSPLHF. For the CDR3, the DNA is TGTGCCAGCAGCTTACACCGGGACATAGATTCACCCCTCCACTTT.

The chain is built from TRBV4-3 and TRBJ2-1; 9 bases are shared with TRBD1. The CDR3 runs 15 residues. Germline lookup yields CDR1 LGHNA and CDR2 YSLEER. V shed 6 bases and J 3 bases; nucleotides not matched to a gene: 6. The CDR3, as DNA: TGCGCCAGCAGTCCTACAGGGGGCAACTACAATGAGCAGTTCTTC. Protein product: CASSPTGGNYNEQFF.

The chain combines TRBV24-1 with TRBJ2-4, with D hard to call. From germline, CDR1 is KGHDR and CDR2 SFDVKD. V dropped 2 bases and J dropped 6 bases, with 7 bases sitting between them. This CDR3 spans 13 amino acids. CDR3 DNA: TGTGCCACCAGTGATTGGGCAGTAAACATTCAGTACTTC. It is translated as CATSDWAVNIQYF.

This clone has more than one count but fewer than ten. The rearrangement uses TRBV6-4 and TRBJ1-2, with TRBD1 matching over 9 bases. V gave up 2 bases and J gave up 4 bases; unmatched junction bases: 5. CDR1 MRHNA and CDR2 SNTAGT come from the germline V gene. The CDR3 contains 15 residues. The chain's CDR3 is CASSDTAGQGYGYTF. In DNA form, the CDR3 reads TGTGCCAGCAGTGACACTGCGGGACAGGGCTATGGCTACACCTTC.

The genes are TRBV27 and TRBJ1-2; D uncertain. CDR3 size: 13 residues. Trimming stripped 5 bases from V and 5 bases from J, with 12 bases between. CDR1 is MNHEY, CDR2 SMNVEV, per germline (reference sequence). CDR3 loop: CASSPEGSYGYTF. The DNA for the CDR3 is TGTGCCAGCAGTCCCGAGGGTAGTTATGGCTACACCTTC.

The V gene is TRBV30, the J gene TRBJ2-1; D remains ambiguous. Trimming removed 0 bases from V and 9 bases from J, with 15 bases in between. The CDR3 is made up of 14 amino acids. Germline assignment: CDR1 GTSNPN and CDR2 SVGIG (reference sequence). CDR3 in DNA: TGTGCCTGGAGTGTAAGCCAATCTCGCGGTGAGCAGTTCTTC. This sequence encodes CAWSVSQSRGEQFF.

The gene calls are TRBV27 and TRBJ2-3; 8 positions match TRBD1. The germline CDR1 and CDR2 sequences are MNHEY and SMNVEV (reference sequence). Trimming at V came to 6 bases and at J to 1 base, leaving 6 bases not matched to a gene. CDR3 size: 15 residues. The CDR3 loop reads CASRPRGRGTDTQYF. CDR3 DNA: TGTGCCAGCAGGCCCAGGGGGCGCGGCACAGATACGCAGTATTTT.

CDR3 nucleotide sequence: TGCGCCAGCAGCCAATCCGCGCGGCCCCCCTACGAGCAGTACTTC. Protein sequence: CASSQSARPPYEQYF. V usage is TRBV4-1 and J usage is TRBJ2-7; D remains ambiguous. Trimming pared 2 bases from V and 2 bases from J, leaving 13 bases between. The CDR3 spans 15 residues. Germline CDR1 is MGHRA and CDR2 is YSYEKL.

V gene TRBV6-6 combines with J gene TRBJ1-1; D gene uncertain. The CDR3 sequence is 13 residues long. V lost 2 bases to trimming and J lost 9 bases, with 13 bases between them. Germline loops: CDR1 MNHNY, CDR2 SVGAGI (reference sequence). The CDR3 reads CASSYDPTLKAFF. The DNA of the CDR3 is TGTGCCAGCAGTTACGACCCGACTCTAAAAGCTTTCTTT.

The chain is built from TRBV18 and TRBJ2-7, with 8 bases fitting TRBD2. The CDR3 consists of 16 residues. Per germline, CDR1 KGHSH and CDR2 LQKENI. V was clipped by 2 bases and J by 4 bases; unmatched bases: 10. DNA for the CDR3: TGTGCCAGCTCACCAAATATGGGCGGGGGGACTTACGAGCAGTACTTC. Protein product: CASSPNMGGGTYEQYF.

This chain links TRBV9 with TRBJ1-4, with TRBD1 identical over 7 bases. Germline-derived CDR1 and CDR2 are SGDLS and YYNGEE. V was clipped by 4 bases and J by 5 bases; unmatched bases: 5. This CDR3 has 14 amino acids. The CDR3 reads CASSSDRLNEKLFF. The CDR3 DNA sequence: TGTGCCAGCAGCTCGGACAGGTTAAATGAAAAACTGTTTTTT. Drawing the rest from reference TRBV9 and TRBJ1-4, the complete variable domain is DSGVTQTPKHLITATGQRVTLRCSPRSGDLSVYWYQQSLDQGLQFLIQYYNGEERAKGNILERFSAQQFPDLHSELNLSSLELGDSALYFCASSSDRLNEKLFFGSGTQLSVL.

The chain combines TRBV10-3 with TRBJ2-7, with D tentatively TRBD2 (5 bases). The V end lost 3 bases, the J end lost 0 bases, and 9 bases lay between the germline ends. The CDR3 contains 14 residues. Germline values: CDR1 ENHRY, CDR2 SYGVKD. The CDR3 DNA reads TGTGCCATCAGTGAAAGTGACTACTCCTACGAGCAGTACTTC. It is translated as CAISESDYSYEQYF.

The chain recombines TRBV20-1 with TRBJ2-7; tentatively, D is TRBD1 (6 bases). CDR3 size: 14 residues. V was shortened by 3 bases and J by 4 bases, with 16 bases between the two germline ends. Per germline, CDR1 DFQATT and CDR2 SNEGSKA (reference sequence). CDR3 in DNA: TGCAGTGCTAGTCCCGGGACACCACAGTACGAGCAGTACTTC. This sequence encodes CSASPGTPQYEQYF.

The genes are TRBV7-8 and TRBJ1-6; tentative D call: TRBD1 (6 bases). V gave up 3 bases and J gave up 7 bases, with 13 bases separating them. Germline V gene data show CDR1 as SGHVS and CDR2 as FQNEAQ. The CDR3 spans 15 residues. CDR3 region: CASSFQGTGNSPLHF. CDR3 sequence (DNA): TGTGCCAGCAGCTTCCAGGGGACGGGCAATTCACCCCTCCACTTT.

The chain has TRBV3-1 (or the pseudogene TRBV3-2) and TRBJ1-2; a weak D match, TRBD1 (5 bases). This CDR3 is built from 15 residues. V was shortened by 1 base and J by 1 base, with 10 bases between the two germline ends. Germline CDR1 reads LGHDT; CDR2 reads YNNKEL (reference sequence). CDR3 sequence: CASSQAKGLNYGYTF. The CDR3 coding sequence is TGTGCCAGCAGCCAAGCGAAGGGACTTAACTATGGCTACACCTTC.

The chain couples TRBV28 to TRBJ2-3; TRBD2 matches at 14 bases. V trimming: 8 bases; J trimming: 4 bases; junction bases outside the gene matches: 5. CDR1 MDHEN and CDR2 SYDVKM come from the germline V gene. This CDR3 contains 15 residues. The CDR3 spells CASGTSGSVSDTQYF. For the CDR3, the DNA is TGTGCCAGCGGGACTAGCGGGAGCGTATCAGATACGCAGTATTTT.

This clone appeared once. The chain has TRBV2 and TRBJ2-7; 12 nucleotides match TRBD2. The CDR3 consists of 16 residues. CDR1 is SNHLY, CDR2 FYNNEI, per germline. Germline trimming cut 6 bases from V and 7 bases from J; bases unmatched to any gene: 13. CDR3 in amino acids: CASSDPTTSGGDEQYF. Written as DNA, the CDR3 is TGTGCCAGCAGCGACCCTACGACTAGCGGGGGAGATGAGCAGTACTTC.

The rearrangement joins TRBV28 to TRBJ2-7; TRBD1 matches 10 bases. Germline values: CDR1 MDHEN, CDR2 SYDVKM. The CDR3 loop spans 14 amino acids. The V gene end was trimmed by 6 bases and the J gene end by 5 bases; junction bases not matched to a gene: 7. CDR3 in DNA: TGTGCCAGCAGCCCCGGGACAGGGGCAAACGAGCAGTACTTC. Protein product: CASSPGTGANEQYF.